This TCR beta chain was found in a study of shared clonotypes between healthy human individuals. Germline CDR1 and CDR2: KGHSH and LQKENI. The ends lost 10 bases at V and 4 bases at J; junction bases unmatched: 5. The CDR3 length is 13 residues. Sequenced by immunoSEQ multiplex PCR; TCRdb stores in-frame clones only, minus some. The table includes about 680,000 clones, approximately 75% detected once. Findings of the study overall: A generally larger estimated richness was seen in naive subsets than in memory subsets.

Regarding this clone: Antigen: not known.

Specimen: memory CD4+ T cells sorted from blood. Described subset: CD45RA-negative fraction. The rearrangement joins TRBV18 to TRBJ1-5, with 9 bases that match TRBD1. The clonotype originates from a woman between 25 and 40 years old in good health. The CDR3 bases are TGTGCCACTACTGGGACAGGGAATCAGCCCCAGCATTTT. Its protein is CATTGTGNQPQHF.